This T cell receptor (beta chain) comes out of a study of blood T cells in healthy people across ages. Study background: With template switching, about one barcoded beta molecule was captured per two T cells.

Study-wide results and limits: While age rose, TCR beta diversity per million T cells dropped in a roughly linear way.

Next came a second PCR, run for roughly 7 to 12 cycles, which used a sample-barcoded 5' primer along with a J-beta primer mix. TCRdb analysed the 5' RACE reads with MiXCR anew, one entry per CDR3 protein. The data contain about 290,000 distinct CDR3 sequences, about 25% of them singletons. Concerning this clonotype itself: The antigen remains unidentified.

V dropped 0 bases and J dropped 6 bases, with 13 bases sitting between them. This CDR3 comprises 14 residues. The germline gives CDR1 DFQATT, CDR2 SNEGSKA (reference sequence). Sequenced input: blood. This sequence joins TRBV20-1 and TRBJ2-3; D gene unclear. This clonotype was sampled from a woman in her 70s in good health. This CDR3 is CSARDPSLADTQYF. The DNA of the CDR3 is TGCAGTGCTAGAGATCCCTCCTTGGCGGATACGCAGTATTTT.